These T cell receptor beta chains were read from a single sample in a study of neurological immune-mediated disorders. TCRdb recomputed calls from the 5' RACE reads with MiXCR, one row per CDR3 protein. This table has 31,000 or so distinct CDR3 sequences, approximately 4.4% appearing once. The sample taken for sequencing was PBMCs. The receptors originated from a man between 18 and 29 years old in good health. CDR3s include the opening cysteine and the closing phenylalanine or tryptophan. The order of the fields is V gene, J gene, clone size, CDR3 protein. Clone size is given for some rows only: seen once, a few or many times, or a class if the clone is expanded.

v_gene: TRBV20-1; j_gene: TRBJ1-2; abundance: many; CDR3aa: CSASGSYGYTF
v_gene: TRBV10-3; j_gene: TRBJ1-2; abundance: many; CDR3aa: CAISESRGLSYGYTF
v_gene: TRBV30; j_gene: TRBJ2-3; abundance: many; CDR3aa: CAWTPTSATDTQYF
v_gene: TRBV7-9; j_gene: TRBJ1-1; abundance: many; CDR3aa: CASSLRGQGNTEAFF
v_gene: TRBV6-6; j_gene: TRBJ1-5; abundance: many; CDR3aa: CASSYGDDSNQPQHF
v_gene: TRBV20-1; j_gene: TRBJ1-5; abundance: many; CDR3aa: CSAIWGVNQPQHF
v_gene: TRBV6-2/TRBV6-3; j_gene: TRBJ2-3; abundance: -; CDR3aa: CASSYGPSDTQYF
v_gene: TRBV5-1; j_gene: TRBJ1-1; abundance: many; CDR3aa: CASSRENYPEAFF
v_gene: TRBV20-1; j_gene: TRBJ2-3; abundance: many; CDR3aa: CSAGRAGRSDTQYF
v_gene: TRBV7-2; j_gene: TRBJ1-6; abundance: many; CDR3aa: CASSSTGPSSPLHF
v_gene: TRBV5-1; j_gene: TRBJ2-1; abundance: many; CDR3aa: CASSLLGEPQFF
v_gene: TRBV5-1; j_gene: TRBJ1-2; abundance: many; CDR3aa: CASSPGQGAYYGYTF
v_gene: TRBV6-5; j_gene: TRBJ1-1; abundance: -; CDR3aa: CASRDRDPWTEAFF
v_gene: TRBV24-1; j_gene: TRBJ2-3; abundance: many; CDR3aa: CATSDRDRTQYF
v_gene: TRBV9; j_gene: TRBJ2-7; abundance: many; CDR3aa: CASSVGQDYEQYF
v_gene: TRBV5-6; j_gene: TRBJ1-1; abundance: many; CDR3aa: CASSSHTRQGVLVAFF
v_gene: TRBV12-3/TRBV12-4; j_gene: TRBJ2-5; abundance: many; CDR3aa: CASTNRDQETQYF
v_gene: TRBV20-1; j_gene: TRBJ2-5; abundance: many; CDR3aa: CSASFGGIYGTQYF
v_gene: TRBV5-4; j_gene: TRBJ1-2; abundance: many; CDR3aa: CASSRGQGGSYGYTF
v_gene: TRBV5-1; j_gene: TRBJ2-7; abundance: many; CDR3aa: CASSLTWGAYEQYF
v_gene: TRBV4-1; j_gene: TRBJ2-7; abundance: many; CDR3aa: CASSLSGAPTYEQYF
v_gene: TRBV5-8; j_gene: TRBJ1-2; abundance: many; CDR3aa: CASSLNHQGYTF
v_gene: TRBV5-1; j_gene: TRBJ2-3; abundance: many; CDR3aa: CASRPVIGQGGRDTQYF
v_gene: TRBV5-1; j_gene: TRBJ1-1; abundance: many; CDR3aa: CASSLTGSNTEAFF
v_gene: TRBV6-2/TRBV6-3; j_gene: TRBJ2-7; abundance: many; CDR3aa: CASRPFGQAAGEQYF
v_gene: TRBV10-2; j_gene: TRBJ2-6; abundance: -; CDR3aa: CASNGQGSGANVLTF
v_gene: TRBV7-3; j_gene: TRBJ2-1; abundance: few; CDR3aa: CASSFPGAEQFF
v_gene: TRBV6-5; j_gene: TRBJ1-6; abundance: many; CDR3aa: CASSRGVFGSPLHF
v_gene: TRBV28; j_gene: TRBJ1-1; abundance: many; CDR3aa: CASSQWKADAFF
v_gene: TRBV20-1; j_gene: TRBJ2-3; abundance: many; CDR3aa: CSARAGFATQYF
v_gene: TRBV12-3/TRBV12-4; j_gene: TRBJ1-6; abundance: many; CDR3aa: CASSPPLSPLHF
v_gene: TRBV6-6; j_gene: TRBJ1-2; abundance: few; CDR3aa: CASSPGGTDYGYTF
v_gene: TRBV7-7; j_gene: TRBJ2-2; abundance: many; CDR3aa: CASSFSGGPNTGELFF
v_gene: TRBV10-2; j_gene: TRBJ2-7; abundance: many; CDR3aa: CASTRLRTGKIHEQYF
v_gene: TRBV20-1; j_gene: TRBJ2-1; abundance: many; CDR3aa: CSAIGGGADEQFF
v_gene: TRBV20-1; j_gene: TRBJ1-4; abundance: many; CDR3aa: CSARDPTANEKLFF
v_gene: TRBV6-5; j_gene: TRBJ1-2; abundance: many; CDR3aa: CASKLKSGDGYTF
v_gene: TRBV6-5; j_gene: TRBJ1-5; abundance: many; CDR3aa: CASSGQGGGNQPQHF
v_gene: TRBV5-5; j_gene: TRBJ2-2; abundance: many; CDR3aa: CASSLDWTGRTGELFF
v_gene: TRBV2; j_gene: TRBJ2-3; abundance: many; CDR3aa: CASRGTATDTQYF
v_gene: TRBV7-9; j_gene: TRBJ2-7; abundance: many; CDR3aa: CASSLVPGGIYEQYF
v_gene: TRBV12-3/TRBV12-4; j_gene: TRBJ1-1; abundance: many; CDR3aa: CASSPGGKNTEAFF
v_gene: TRBV18; j_gene: TRBJ2-1; abundance: many; CDR3aa: CASSPTLRDSYNEQFF
v_gene: TRBV6-2/TRBV6-3; j_gene: TRBJ1-5; abundance: few; CDR3aa: CASSYDERQAWNSNQPQHF
v_gene: TRBV5-1; j_gene: TRBJ2-2; abundance: many; CDR3aa: CASSPGRPRNTGELFF
v_gene: TRBV6-5; j_gene: TRBJ2-2; abundance: many; CDR3aa: CVTGGDGELFF